This T cell receptor beta chain emerged from a study of blood T cell repertoires in COVID-19. Clones were read by immunoSEQ multiplex PCR, and TCRdb kept only the in-frame ones, dropping some. The sample lists a few hundred thousand clones, roughly nine tenths occurring once. Seattle's cohort entered during active infection and was followed longitudinally. The material sequenced was peripheral blood. The TCR originated in a woman aged 60-70 years with COVID-19, enrolled during active disease.

This chain's CDR3 is CASSLIQASYGYTF. The DNA of the CDR3 is TGTGCCAGCAGCTTAATCCAGGCGAGCTATGGCTACACCTTC. The rearrangement joins TRBV7-2 to TRBJ1-2; D not certain. CDR1 SGHTA and CDR2 FQGNSA come from the germline V gene. CDR3 length: 14 residues. The V end lost 2 bases, the J end lost 4 bases, and 11 bases lay between the germline ends.